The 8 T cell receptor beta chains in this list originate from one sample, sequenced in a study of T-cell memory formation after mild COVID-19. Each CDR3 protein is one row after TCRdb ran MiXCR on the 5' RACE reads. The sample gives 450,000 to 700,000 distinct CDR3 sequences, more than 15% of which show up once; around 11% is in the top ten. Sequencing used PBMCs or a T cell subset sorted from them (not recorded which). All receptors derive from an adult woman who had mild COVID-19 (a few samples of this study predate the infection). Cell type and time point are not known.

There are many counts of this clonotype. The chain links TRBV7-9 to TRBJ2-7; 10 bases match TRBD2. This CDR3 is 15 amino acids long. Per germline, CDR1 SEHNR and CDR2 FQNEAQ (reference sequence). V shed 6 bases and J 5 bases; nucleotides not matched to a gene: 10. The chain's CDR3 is CASRKAGGPPDEQYF. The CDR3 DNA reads TGTGCCAGCAGGAAAGCGGGAGGGCCCCCGGACGAGCAGTACTTC. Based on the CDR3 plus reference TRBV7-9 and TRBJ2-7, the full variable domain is DTGVSQNPRHKITKRGQNVTFRCDPISEHNRLYWYRQTLGQGPEFLTYFQNEAQLEKSRLLSDRFSAERPKGSFSTLEIQRTEQGDSAMYLCASRKAGGPPDEQYFGPGTRLTVT.

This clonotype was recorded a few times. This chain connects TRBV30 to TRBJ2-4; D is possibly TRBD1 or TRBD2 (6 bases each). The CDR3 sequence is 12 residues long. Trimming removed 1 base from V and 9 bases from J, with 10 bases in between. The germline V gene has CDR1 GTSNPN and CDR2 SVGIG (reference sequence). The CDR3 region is CAWSEGGVIQYF. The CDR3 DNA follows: TGTGCCTGGAGTGAGGGGGGCGTCATTCAGTACTTC.

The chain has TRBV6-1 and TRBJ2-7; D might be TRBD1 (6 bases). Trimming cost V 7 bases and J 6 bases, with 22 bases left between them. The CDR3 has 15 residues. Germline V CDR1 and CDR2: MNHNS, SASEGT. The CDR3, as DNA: TGTGCCAGCACGCCCTTCCGGACCCAGGGGCTCGAGCAGTACTTC. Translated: CASTPFRTQGLEQYF.

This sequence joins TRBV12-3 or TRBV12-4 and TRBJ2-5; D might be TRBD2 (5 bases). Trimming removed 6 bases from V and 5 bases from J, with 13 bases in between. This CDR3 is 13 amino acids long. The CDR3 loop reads CASSKLVMETQYF. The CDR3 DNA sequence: TGTGCCAGCAGCAAACTAGTGATGGAGACCCAGTACTTC.

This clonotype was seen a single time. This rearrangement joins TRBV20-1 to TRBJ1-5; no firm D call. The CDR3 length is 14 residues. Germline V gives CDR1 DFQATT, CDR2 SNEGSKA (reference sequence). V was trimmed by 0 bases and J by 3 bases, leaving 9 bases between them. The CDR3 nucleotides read TGCAGTGCTAGAGAGAACAGAATCAATCAGCCCCAGCATTTT. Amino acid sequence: CSARENRINQPQHF.

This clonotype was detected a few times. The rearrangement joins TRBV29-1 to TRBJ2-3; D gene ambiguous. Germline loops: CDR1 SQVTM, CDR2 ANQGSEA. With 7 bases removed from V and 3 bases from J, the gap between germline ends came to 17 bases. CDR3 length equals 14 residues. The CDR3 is CSALVVGFTDTQYF. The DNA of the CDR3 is TGCAGCGCCCTTGTTGTGGGGTTTACAGATACGCAGTATTTT.

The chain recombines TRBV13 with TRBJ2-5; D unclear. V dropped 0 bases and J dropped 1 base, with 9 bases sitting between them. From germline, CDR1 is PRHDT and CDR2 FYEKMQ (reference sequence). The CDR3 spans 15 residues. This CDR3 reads CASSLGGPPQETQYF. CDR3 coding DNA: TGTGCCAGCAGCTTAGGAGGGCCACCCCAAGAGACCCAGTACTTC.

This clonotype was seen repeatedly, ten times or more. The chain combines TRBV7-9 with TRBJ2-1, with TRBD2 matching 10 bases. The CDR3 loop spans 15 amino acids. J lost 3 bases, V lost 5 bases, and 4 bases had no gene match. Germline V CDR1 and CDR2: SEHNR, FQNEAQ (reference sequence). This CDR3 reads CASSQRTSGYNEQFF. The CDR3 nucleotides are TGTGCCAGCAGCCAGCGGACTAGCGGCTACAATGAGCAGTTCTTC.